A single sample is the source of the 24 T cell receptor beta chains below, sequenced in a study of cytotoxic CD8 clonotypes in ibrutinib-treated CLL. Some clones are missing from TCRdb's copy, which holds only in-frame ones; the method was immunoSEQ multiplex PCR. The data contain around 70,000 clones, over 75% of them singletons. The sample in question was PBMCs, obtained after 12 months of ibrutinib treatment. Source of these receptors: a human donor with chronic lymphocytic leukemia.

The chain is built from TRBV7-8 and TRBJ2-7; D is ambiguous. The CDR3 has 14 amino acids. Germline loops: CDR1 SGHVS, CDR2 FQNEAQ. The V gene lost 3 bases and the J gene lost 3 bases, with 12 bases spanning the gap. The CDR3 DNA reads as TGTGCCAGCAGCTTCGGTCCCATCCTCTACGAGCAGTACTTC. This sequence encodes CASSFGPILYEQYF.

The chain recombines TRBV27 with TRBJ2-7; 9 nucleotides agree with TRBD1. The CDR3 runs to 15 residues. Germline V gene sequence: CDR1 MNHEY, CDR2 SMNVEV (reference sequence). The ends lost 4 bases at V and 4 bases at J; junction bases unmatched: 8. CDR3 sequence reads: CASSYRGREIYEQYF. The CDR3 DNA reads TGTGCCAGCAGTTACAGGGGGCGGGAGATTTACGAGCAGTACTTC.

The chain has TRBV18 and TRBJ1-1; D gene unclear. Germline lookup yields CDR1 KGHSH and CDR2 LQKENI. V was clipped by 6 bases and J by 0 bases, with 8 bases between them. CDR3 size: 13 residues. CDR3 sequence: CASSELLNTEAFF. DNA for the CDR3: TGTGCCAGCTCGGAACTTTTGAACACTGAAGCTTTCTTT. Full variable domain (outside the CDR3, taken from reference TRBV18 and TRBJ1-1): NAGVMQNPRHLVRRRGQEARLRCSPMKGHSHVYWYRQLPEEGLKFMVYLQKENIIDESGMPKERFSAEFPKEGPSILRIQQVVRGDSAAYFCASSELLNTEAFFGQGTRLTVV.

V gene TRBV15 combines with J gene TRBJ2-2, with D perhaps TRBD1 (5 bases). This CDR3 is built from 19 residues. Germline CDR1 is LNHNV and CDR2 is YYDKDF (reference sequence). V lost 5 bases to trimming and J lost 0 bases, with 22 bases between them. Here the CDR3 reads CATSGPLKGAGSNTGELFF. CDR3 bases: TGTGCCACCAGCGGTCCGCTTAAAGGGGCAGGATCGAACACCGGGGAGCTGTTTTTT.

The rearrangement uses TRBV5-1 and TRBJ1-1; no definite D call. CDR1 is SGHRS and CDR2 is YFSETQ in the germline V gene. The V end was cut by 0 bases, the J end by 5 bases, with 8 bases between. This CDR3 is built from 13 residues. DNA of the CDR3: TGCGCCAGCAGCTTGGCGGTGGATACTGAAGCTTTCTTT. As protein: CASSLAVDTEAFF.

The gene calls are TRBV11-2 and TRBJ1-4, with TRBD1 matching 7 bases. Germline CDR1 SGHAT, CDR2 FQNNGV. The CDR3 is 15 residues long. The V segment lost 4 bases and the J segment 5 bases; nucleotides outside the gene matches: 7. In DNA form, the CDR3 reads TGTGCCAGCAGCTCAACAGGGGCCCCAAATGAAAAACTGTTTTTT. This codes for CASSSTGAPNEKLFF.

The rearrangement joins TRBV1 to TRBJ2-2; the DNA was not used to check the table's D call, TRBD2. TRBV1 is a recognized pseudogene. CDR3 length: 18 amino acids. The CDR3 loop reads CTSSLELAGKNSTGELFF. In DNA, the CDR3 is TGCACCAGCAGCCTGGAACTAGCGGGGAAAAATAGCACCGGGGAGCTGTTTTTT.

J is TRBJ2-7 and V is TRBV5-1; 9 nucleotides line up with TRBD1. The ends lost 4 bases at V and 2 bases at J; junction bases unmatched: 10. The CDR3 loop spans 16 amino acids. Germline V lookup: CDR1 SGHRS, CDR2 YFSETQ. CDR3 amino acids: CASSTRTGGEAYEQYF. Here the CDR3 DNA reads TGCGCCAGCAGCACGCGCACAGGGGGCGAGGCCTACGAGCAGTACTTC. Complete variable domain (other parts from reference TRBV5-1 and TRBJ2-7): KAGVTQTPRYLIKTRGQQVTLSCSPISGHRSVSWYQQTPGQGLQFLFEYFSETQRNKGNFPGRFSGRQFSNSRSEMNVSTLELGDSALYLCASSTRTGGEAYEQYFGPGTRLTVT.

This chain links TRBV5-1 with TRBJ2-1; 9 bases are a match to TRBD2. V was clipped by 2 bases and J by 2 bases; unmatched bases: 8. CDR3 size: 17 residues. Germline V CDR1 and CDR2: SGHRS, YFSETQ. CDR3 nucleotides: TGCGCCAGCAGCTTCAATCTAGCGGGGTCTACCTACAATGAGCAGTTCTTC. It translates to CASSFNLAGSTYNEQFF.

This chain uses TRBV19 with TRBJ2-1; 9 positions agree with TRBD2. This CDR3 has 18 residues. Losses at the gene ends were 10 bases for V and 3 bases for J; bases not matched to a gene: 19. Germline CDR1 reads LNHDA; CDR2 reads SQIVND (reference sequence). For the CDR3, the DNA is TGTGCCACCAAGGCAGTCGGCCTAGCGGGAAGATACTACAATGAGCAGTTCTTC. Its translation is CATKAVGLAGRYYNEQFF.

V gene TRBV5-1 combines with J gene TRBJ2-5, with D unresolved. Germline V lookup: CDR1 SGHRS, CDR2 YFSETQ. Trimming took 0 bases from V and 3 from J, leaving 6 bases between them. The CDR3 runs 13 residues. The CDR3 coding sequence is TGCGCCAGCAGCTTGGAACTGAAAGAGACCCAGTACTTC. Its translation is CASSLELKETQYF. The variable domain in full, with the rest retrieved from reference TRBV5-1 and TRBJ2-5, is KAGVTQTPRYLIKTRGQQVTLSCSPISGHRSVSWYQQTPGQGLQFLFEYFSETQRNKGNFPGRFSGRQFSNSRSEMNVSTLELGDSALYLCASSLELKETQYFGPGTRLLVL.

This chain links TRBV7-9 with TRBJ2-5; D remains unclear. Germline lookup yields CDR1 SEHNR and CDR2 FQNEAQ (reference sequence). There are 12 residues in the CDR3. V lost 3 bases to trimming and J lost 5 bases, with 7 bases between them. The CDR3 nucleotides read TGTGCCAGCAGCTTCAACCGGGAGACCCAGTACTTC. It yields the protein CASSFNRETQYF.

The J gene is TRBJ2-2, the V gene TRBV5-1; D gene unclear. This CDR3 has 14 amino acids. Germline lookup yields CDR1 SGHRS and CDR2 YFSETQ. V lost 5 bases and J lost 6, with 14 bases in between. CDR3 bases: TGCGCCAGCAGTCTTGGCCACGGATCCGGGGAGCTGTTTTTT. It specifies CASSLGHGSGELFF.

The chain joins TRBV29-1 to TRBJ2-3; the match to TRBD1 covers 10 bases. V was clipped by 7 bases and J by 5 bases; unmatched bases: 6. The CDR3 totals 13 residues. The germline gives CDR1 SQVTM, CDR2 ANQGSEA. The CDR3 DNA sequence: TGCAGCGCACGACAGGGGGCCATAGATACGCAGTATTTT. Its translation is CSARQGAIDTQYF.

The chain employs TRBV30 and TRBJ1-2; D is unresolved. The germline V gene has CDR1 GTSNPN and CDR2 SVGIG (reference sequence). The CDR3 extends over 15 amino acids. The V and J ends lost 7 bases and 6 bases respectively, with 24 bases between them. The CDR3 here is CASWGLGTTANGYTF. The CDR3 DNA reads TGTGCCTCCTGGGGTTTAGGCACGACCGCGAATGGCTACACCTTC. Full variable domain (rest looked up from reference TRBV30 and TRBJ1-2): SQTIHQWPATLVQPVGSPLSLECTVEGTSNPNLYWYRQAAGRGLQLLFYSVGIGQISSEVPQNLSASRPQDRQFILSSKKLLLSDSGFYLCASWGLGTTANGYTFGSGTRLTVV.

This clone was recorded only once. Here the CDR3 reads CASSPYIKIGAGNTEAFF. CDR3 DNA sequence: TGTGCCAGCAGCCCCTATATCAAGATCGGAGCAGGGAACACTGAAGCTTTCTTT. The chain links TRBV7-6 to TRBJ1-1; D uncertain. This CDR3 is built from 18 residues. Germline V gene lookup returns CDR1 SGHVS and CDR2 FNYEAQ. Trimming removed 5 bases from V and 1 base from J, with 23 bases in between. The whole variable domain, filled in from reference TRBV7-6 and TRBJ1-1, reads GAGVSQSPRYKVTKRGQDVALRCDPISGHVSLYWYRQALGQGPEFLTYFNYEAQQDKSGLPNDRFSAERPEGSISTLTIQRTEQRDSAMYRCASSPYIKIGAGNTEAFFGQGTRLTVV.

The chain employs TRBV29-1 and TRBJ2-7; 13 bases are shared with TRBD2. This CDR3 spans 18 amino acids. Germline CDR1 and CDR2: SQVTM and ANQGSEA. V trimming: 0 bases; J trimming: 5 bases; junction bases outside the gene matches: 13. DNA of the CDR3: TGCAGCGTTGAAGATCCGGGACTAGCGGGATTTGGTAGAAACGAGCAGTACTTC. It yields the protein CSVEDPGLAGFGRNEQYF.

The chain recombines TRBV2 with TRBJ2-5; tentative D call: TRBD1 (6 bases). This CDR3 region has 15 residues. Germline V gene data show CDR1 as SNHLY and CDR2 as FYNNEI. Trimming left V 6 bases short and J 4 bases short, with 18 bases between. The CDR3 reads CASSATTGSAETQYF. In DNA form, the CDR3 reads TGTGCCAGCAGCGCAACCACAGGGTCGGCAGAGACCCAGTACTTC.

The chain links TRBV9 to TRBJ1-4; TRBD1 might be the D (6 bases). This CDR3 region has 15 residues. V was cut by 3 bases and J by 4 bases, with 13 bases left in between. The germline CDR1 and CDR2 sequences are SGDLS and YYNGEE. The CDR3 here is CASSALDSRNEKLFF. The CDR3 bases are TGTGCCAGCAGCGCTCTGGACAGCCGTAATGAAAAACTGTTTTTT.

This chain links TRBV28 with TRBJ2-1, with D possibly matching TRBD1 (5 bases). The CDR3 spans 15 residues. CDR1 and CDR2 (germline): MDHEN, SYDVKM. With 2 bases removed from V and 9 bases from J, the gap between germline ends came to 17 bases. The CDR3 spells CASSLQDLRVGEQFF. DNA of the CDR3: TGTGCCAGCAGTTTACAAGACCTCAGGGTGGGTGAGCAGTTCTTC.

The chain combines TRBV28 with TRBJ2-7, with TRBD1 matching 8 bases. The CDR3 contains 12 residues. The V segment lost 8 bases and the J segment 3 bases; nucleotides outside the gene matches: 3. Germline CDR1 is MDHEN and CDR2 is SYDVKM. The CDR3 loop is CASQDRDYEQYF. The CDR3 DNA reads TGTGCCAGCCAGGACAGGGACTACGAGCAGTACTTC.

The genes are TRBV28 and TRBJ2-3, with 8 bases that match TRBD1. Germline values: CDR1 MDHEN, CDR2 SYDVKM. The length of the CDR3 is 16 residues. The ends lost 5 bases at V and 3 bases at J; junction bases unmatched: 10. CDR3 nucleotide sequence: TGTGCCAGCAGTCCCTCGGGACAGGCTGCGACAGATACGCAGTATTTT. It is translated as CASSPSGQAATDTQYF.

The V and J genes are TRBV7-3 and TRBJ1-2; D uncertain. Germline lookup yields CDR1 SGHTA and CDR2 FQGTGA. V gave up 5 bases and J gave up 4 bases, with 11 bases separating them. The CDR3 is 13 amino acids. This CDR3 reads CASSKGRAYGYTF. CDR3 DNA sequence: TGTGCCAGCAGCAAAGGACGGGCCTATGGCTACACCTTC.

The chain carries TRBV11-2 and TRBJ2-1, with D maybe TRBD2 (7 bases). Germline CDR1 is SGHAT and CDR2 is FQNNGV. The CDR3 contains 16 residues. Trimming took 5 bases from V and 2 from J, leaving 16 bases between them. The CDR3 DNA is TGTGCCAGCAGCCCCTTAGGGGGAGGGCCCTACAATGAGCAGTTCTTC. Translated, it gives CASSPLGGGPYNEQFF.